This entry lists 21 T cell receptor beta chains sequenced from one sample in a study of vaccination effects on CD4 cells after COVID-19 (dated by TCRdb to the early 2020s). In the ViraFEST assay, PBMC were stimulated with viral peptide pools, and antigen-specific CD4+ T cell clonotypes were then identified by expansion using TCR sequencing. After 10 days of culture, CD4+ T cells were isolated with the EasySep CD4+ T cell isolation kit. Each participant received two doses of an mRNA SARS-CoV-2 vaccine, either BNT162b2 or mRNA-1273. The antigens for these receptors are not known. Libraries were built with the immunoSEQ multiplex PCR assay. TCRdb retrieved this table from immuneACCESS and kept in-frame rearrangements only. Not all clones are present; in checked studies, unresolved V genes account for under half, and no reason is known for the remainder. The sample table shows under 50,000 clones, and approximately 82% are seen once. Under 2% of the sample belongs to the ten largest clones.

The source was CD4+ T cells from PBMCs cultured with HCoV-NL63 spike peptides, collected after COVID-19 vaccination. Per the publication, the cell subset or site label means: HCoV-NL63 spike overlapping peptide pool stimulation. The receptor set was obtained from a human donor who received a COVID-19 vaccine. Some clones in this sample may be carry-over from other donors' samples.

This rearrangement joins TRBV24-1 to TRBJ2-1, with 10 bases that match TRBD1. V lost 10 bases to trimming and J lost 7 bases; unmatched junction nucleotides: 6. CDR1 is KGHDR and CDR2 is SFDVKD in the germline V gene. The CDR3 loop spans 13 amino acids. The CDR3 loop is CATRQGARNEQFF. In nucleotides, the CDR3 is TGTGCCACTCGACAGGGGGCTCGGAATGAGCAGTTCTTC.

To note about this clone: Other DNA sequences of this sample code for an identical CDR3. The CDR3 reads CASSFSLAGLSYEQYV. The CDR3 coding sequence is TGTGCCAGCAGTTTCTCTTTAGCGGGGTTGTCCTACGAGCAGTACGTC. The V gene is TRBV28, the J gene TRBJ2-7, with 8 bases that match TRBD2. The CDR3 has 16 amino acids. Germline CDR1 MDHEN, CDR2 SYDVKM. The junction had 8 bases not matched to a gene; V was cut back by 3 bases and J by 1 base.

The rearrangement uses TRBV4-1 and TRBJ1-3; D is undetermined. This CDR3 is built from 14 residues. Trimming cost V 2 bases and J 2 bases, with 7 bases left between them. Per the germline V gene, CDR1 is MGHRA and CDR2 is YSYEKL. The CDR3 sequence is CASSQSRTGNTIYF. The CDR3 region has the DNA TGCGCCAGCAGCCAATCCCGGACTGGAAACACCATATATTTT.

V usage is TRBV6-5 and J usage is TRBJ1-1; possible D gene TRBD1, 5 bases. This CDR3 region has 15 residues. V was clipped by 4 bases and J by 1 base, with 13 bases between them. Germline V lookup: CDR1 MNHEY, CDR2 SVGAGI. CDR3 region: CASSSKFQGNTEAFF. In DNA form, the CDR3 reads TGTGCCAGCAGTTCGAAATTTCAGGGGAACACTGAAGCTTTCTTT.

V is TRBV2 and J is TRBJ1-1, with TRBD1 matching 7 bases. The CDR3 has 14 residues. J was trimmed by 7 bases and V by 7 bases; bases with no gene match: 12. Looked up from germline, CDR1 is SNHLY and CDR2 is FYNNEI. The CDR3 sequence is CASIWGRGAGEAFF. The CDR3 DNA sequence: TGTGCCAGCATTTGGGGCAGGGGGGCAGGTGAAGCTTTCTTT.

Only a few counts were recorded for this clone. The chain links TRBV3-1 (or the pseudogene TRBV3-2) to TRBJ1-1; D gene ambiguous. Trimming pared 4 bases from V and 0 bases from J, leaving 12 bases between. This CDR3 is 15 amino acids long. Per germline, CDR1 LGHDT and CDR2 YNNKEL (reference sequence). CDR3 coding DNA: TGTGCCAGCAGCCCCGTTCTGACGGTGAACACTGAAGCTTTCTTT. Its protein product is CASSPVLTVNTEAFF.

This sequence joins TRBV6-1 and TRBJ1-1; TRBD1 might be the D (5 bases). The CDR3 extends over 14 amino acids. The V and J ends lost 3 bases and 0 bases respectively, with 8 bases between them. Germline values: CDR1 MNHNS, CDR2 SASEGT. The CDR3 bases are TGTGCCAGCAGTGACCCGACAGTGAACACTGAAGCTTTCTTT. Amino acids: CASSDPTVNTEAFF.

This rearrangement joins TRBV11-1 to TRBJ2-3; 8 positions match TRBD1. From germline, CDR1 is SGHAT and CDR2 FQDESV (reference sequence). With 5 bases clipped from V and 4 bases from J, the junction kept 5 bases outside the gene matches. CDR3 length equals 14 residues. In nucleotides, the CDR3 is TGTGCCAGCAGCCCGGACAGGGAAGCAGATACGCAGTATTTT. Protein sequence: CASSPDREADTQYF.

The chain carries TRBV9 and TRBJ2-2; possible D gene TRBD1, 5 bases. The CDR3 is 15 amino acids. V lost 0 bases and J 7 bases, leaving 13 bases between the germline ends. Germline assignment: CDR1 SGDLS and CDR2 YYNGEE. This chain's CDR3 is CASSVGAGMGGELFF. The CDR3 DNA reads TGTGCCAGCAGCGTAGGGGCAGGGATGGGCGGGGAGCTGTTTTTT.

In its sample, this clone was seen a few times. This chain connects TRBV7-3 to TRBJ2-1, with TRBD1 matching over 9 bases. This CDR3 is built from 11 residues. Per germline, CDR1 SGHTA and CDR2 FQGTGA. V gave up 5 bases and J gave up 13 bases; unmatched junction bases: 3. The CDR3 DNA reads as TGTGCCAGCAGCCGGGGACAGGGTCAGTTCTTC. It codes for CASSRGQGQFF.

This rearrangement joins TRBV5-1 to TRBJ2-2; either TRBD1 or TRBD2 may supply D (5 bases each). CDR1 is SGHRS and CDR2 is YFSETQ in the germline V gene. V lost 0 bases and J lost 3, with 9 bases in between. The CDR3 extends over 15 amino acids. The CDR3 region is CASSLVGTDTGELFF. The CDR3 region has the DNA TGCGCCAGCAGCTTGGTAGGGACGGACACCGGGGAGCTGTTTTTT.

The V call is TRBV7-2, the J call TRBJ2-1; 8 nucleotides align to TRBD2. J lost 7 bases, V lost 2 bases, and 13 bases had no gene match. The CDR3 has 17 residues. From germline, CDR1 is SGHTA and CDR2 FQGNSA. CDR3 coding DNA: TGTGCCAGCAGCTTATCGTCGGTAGCGGGGCTGGAGAATGAGCAGTTCTTC. Translation gives CASSLSSVAGLENEQFF.

The count of this clone is one. The same CDR3 can be traced to other DNA sequences in this sample. The chain uses TRBV18 and TRBJ2-5; 9 positions agree with TRBD2. The CDR3 extends over 13 amino acids. J lost 5 bases, V lost 3 bases, and 1 base had no gene match. The germline V gene has CDR1 KGHSH and CDR2 LQKENI. CDR3 sequence reads: CASSPGLAETQYF. CDR3 DNA: TGTGCCAGCTCACCTGGACTAGCGGAGACCCAGTACTTC.

The CDR3 DNA follows: TGTGCCAGCAGCCGAGGACAGGGGTTTAGCAATGAGCAGTTCTTC. This encodes CASSRGQGFSNEQFF. The chain links TRBV5-6 to TRBJ2-1; 9 bases are a match to TRBD1. Germline V CDR1 and CDR2: SGHDT, YYEEEE. The CDR3 is 15 residues long. V lost 4 bases to trimming and J lost 6 bases; unmatched junction nucleotides: 8.

CDR3 DNA sequence: TGTGCCATCGCGGGAAAGAGCACAGATACGCAGTATTTT. This translates into CAIAGKSTDTQYF. This chain uses TRBV10-3 with TRBJ2-3, with a tentative D call TRBD2 (6 bases). This CDR3 is built from 13 residues. V was pared by 8 bases and J by 0 bases, with 9 bases between. Germline V gene sequence: CDR1 ENHRY, CDR2 SYGVKD.

The genes are TRBV28 and TRBJ1-5; D might be TRBD1 (6 bases). This CDR3 spans 15 amino acids. Trimming took 5 bases from V and 2 from J, leaving 13 bases between them. Germline V gives CDR1 MDHEN, CDR2 SYDVKM. The CDR3 DNA reads TGTGCCAGCAGTAGGACAGTGAATGGCAATCAGCCCCAGCATTTT. It encodes CASSRTVNGNQPQHF.

The chain recombines TRBV24-1 with TRBJ2-5; D unresolved. Trimming took off 4 bases at V and 2 bases at J, with 7 bases between the two ends. Germline CDR1 is KGHDR and CDR2 is SFDVKD. The CDR3 loop spans 13 amino acids. CDR3 in amino acids: CATSEWGQETQYF. Written as DNA, the CDR3 is TGTGCCACCAGTGAGTGGGGACAAGAGACCCAGTACTTC.

The chain employs TRBV4-3 and TRBJ1-6; 7 bases are shared with TRBD1. CDR3 length: 15 residues. Germline V gene sequence: CDR1 LGHNA, CDR2 YSLEER. V was clipped by 3 bases and J by 9 bases; unmatched bases: 8. Here the CDR3 reads CASSQEDRDGSPLHF. Here the CDR3 DNA reads TGCGCCAGCAGCCAGGAAGACAGGGACGGTTCACCCCTCCACTTT.

The CDR3 DNA is TGTGCCAGCAGCCCCAGGGCCCAAAACCCCTCTGGGGCCAACGTCCTGACTTTC. Translation: CASSPRAQNPSGANVLTF. The V gene is TRBV7-9, the J gene TRBJ2-6; weak D call: TRBD1 (5 bases). This CDR3 spans 18 amino acids. V lost 5 bases and J 0 bases, leaving 17 bases between the germline ends. Germline CDR1 is SEHNR and CDR2 is FQNEAQ (reference sequence).

The CDR3 nucleotides are TGTGCCAGCAGCTTAGGGACAGGGGATGGCTACACCTTC. It yields the protein CASSLGTGDGYTF. This rearrangement joins TRBV7-9 to TRBJ1-2; 9 nucleotides agree with TRBD1. V was pared by 1 base and J by 6 bases, with 0 bases of the junction left unmatched. Germline V CDR1 and CDR2: SEHNR, FQNEAQ (reference sequence). The CDR3 length is 13 residues.

The V call is TRBV19, the J call TRBJ2-3, with a weak D call TRBD1 (5 bases). The CDR3 covers 13 residues. Germline V gene data show CDR1 as LNHDA and CDR2 as SQIVND (reference sequence). The germline V and J ends were trimmed by 0 bases and 5 bases, with 6 bases remaining between them. The CDR3 nucleotides read TGTGCCAGTAGTATAGAAGGGGTAGATACGCAGTATTTT. Protein product: CASSIEGVDTQYF.